This T cell receptor beta chain was recovered during a study of CD8 T cells in Susac syndrome. General study results and limits: Individuals included in the TCR sequencing and HLA analysis were acknowledged by the study to be relatively few in number.

With random hexamers, about 0.5 to 1 ug RNA was reverse transcribed. A multiplex approach, immunoSEQ multiplex PCR, amplified TCR beta CDR3 across 54 Vbeta and 13 Jbeta. TCRdb itself ran the immunoSEQ multiplex PCR reads through MiXCR, one entry per CDR3 protein. The table shows some 110,000 distinct CDR3 sequences, with approximately 93% occurring only once. This clonotype was seen a handful of times. Its antigen is still unknown. The germline gives CDR1 SGDLS, CDR2 YYNGEE. The CDR3 covers 16 residues. With 4 bases clipped from V and 1 base from J, the junction kept 6 bases outside the gene matches. In blood CD8+ and CD4+ T cells, TCR beta underwent sequencing. Bulk CD8+ and CD4+ cells came from magnetic negative isolation; CD8+ TEMRA by FACS.

This chain uses TRBV9 with TRBJ2-3; 10 bases align to TRBD2. The receptor was derived from a human donor with multiple sclerosis. The source material was CD8+ T cells from PBMCs. The CDR3 spells CASSPSGRAGTDTQYF. DNA of the CDR3: TGTGCCAGCAGCCCCAGCGGGAGGGCCGGCACAGATACGCAGTATTTT.